This T cell receptor beta chain was sequenced for a study of T-cell reconstitution after alpha-beta-depleted transplantation in children. The CDR3 loop spans 14 amino acids. Deletions cut 1 base from V and 3 bases from J, with 13 bases between. The germline gives CDR1 DFQATT, CDR2 SNEGSKA (reference sequence). Unique molecular identifiers tagged the TCRbeta library. In TCRdb, the PCR reads were re-called with MiXCR into one record per CDR3 protein. This sample has approximately 490,000 distinct CDR3 sequences; about 10% occur once, and the top ten carry around 2%. This clonotype was observed at least ten times.

Material: PBMCs, obtained before TCRalphabeta/CD19-depleted stem cell transplant. This sequence originates from a child aged 2-15 years with inherited bone marrow failure, due to receive a stem cell transplant. This chain joins TRBV20-1 and TRBJ2-7; a possible D gene is TRBD2 (7 bases). This chain's CDR3 is CSARGGLAVYEQYF. The CDR3 DNA follows: TGCAGTGCTAGAGGGGGGCTAGCGGTCTACGAGCAGTACTTC.